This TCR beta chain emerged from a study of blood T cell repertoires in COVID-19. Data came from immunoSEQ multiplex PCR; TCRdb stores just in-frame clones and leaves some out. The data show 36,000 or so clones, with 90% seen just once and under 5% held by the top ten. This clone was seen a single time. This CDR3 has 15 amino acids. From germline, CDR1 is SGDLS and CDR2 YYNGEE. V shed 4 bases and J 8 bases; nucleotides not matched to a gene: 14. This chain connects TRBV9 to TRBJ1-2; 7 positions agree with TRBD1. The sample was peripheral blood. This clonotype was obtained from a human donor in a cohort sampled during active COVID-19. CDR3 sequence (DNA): TGTGCCAGCAGCCCCCTCGGACAGGACCTATTCGGCTACACCTTC. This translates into CASSPLGQDLFGYTF.